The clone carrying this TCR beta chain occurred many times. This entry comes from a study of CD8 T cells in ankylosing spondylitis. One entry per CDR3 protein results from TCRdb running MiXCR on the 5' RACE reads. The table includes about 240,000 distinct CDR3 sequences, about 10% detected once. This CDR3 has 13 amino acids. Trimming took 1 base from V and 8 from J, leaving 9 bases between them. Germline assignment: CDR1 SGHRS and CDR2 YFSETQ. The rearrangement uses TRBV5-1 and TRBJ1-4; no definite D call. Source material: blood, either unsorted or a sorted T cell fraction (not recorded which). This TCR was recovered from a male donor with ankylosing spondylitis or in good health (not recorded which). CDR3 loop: CASSLIRNEKLFF. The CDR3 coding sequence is TGCGCCAGCAGCTTGATTAGAAACGAAAAACTGTTTTTT. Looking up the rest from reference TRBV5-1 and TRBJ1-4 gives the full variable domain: KAGVTQTPRYLIKTRGQQVTLSCSPISGHRSVSWYQQTPGQGLQFLFEYFSETQRNKGNFPGRFSGRQFSNSRSEMNVSTLELGDSALYLCASSLIRNEKLFFGSGTQLSVL.